Below, 23 T cell receptor beta chains from the same sample are listed, as sequenced in a study of identical twins. TCRdb processed the 5' RACE reads anew with MiXCR; each CDR3 protein has one entry. The table lists some 690,000 distinct CDR3 sequences, less than 25% of them singletons. These data are also associated with another study on T cells expressing NK-cell markers.

The sample consisted of PBMCs. The receptor source for this set is a woman under 30 in good health.

V gene TRBV11-2 combines with J gene TRBJ2-1, with 11 positions matching TRBD2. Germline CDR1 reads SGHAT; CDR2 reads FQNNGV. This CDR3 is 14 amino acids long. V shed 7 bases and J 9 bases; nucleotides not matched to a gene: 8. CDR3 residues: CASTPSGGRGEQFF. The CDR3 nucleotides are TGTGCCAGCACCCCTAGCGGGGGGCGAGGTGAGCAGTTCTTC.

This clonotype showed up just a few times. CDR3 DNA sequence: TGTGCCAGCCGCAAAGGTCTCACCGGGGAGCTGTTTTTT. Its protein product is CASRKGLTGELFF. V usage is TRBV6-1 and J usage is TRBJ2-2; D gene unclear. V lost 8 bases and J 4 bases, leaving 11 bases between the germline ends. The CDR3 loop spans 13 amino acids. The germline gives CDR1 MNHNS, CDR2 SASEGT.

V usage is TRBV5-1 and J usage is TRBJ2-3; D uncertain. The length of the CDR3 is 14 residues. Trimming pared 0 bases from V and 4 bases from J, leaving 9 bases between. The germline V gene encodes CDR1 SGHRS and CDR2 YFSETQ. As DNA, the CDR3 is TGCGCCAGCAGCTTGGGTAGGGTCCCAGATACGCAGTATTTT. This sequence encodes CASSLGRVPDTQYF.

This chain uses TRBV11-2 with TRBJ2-5; the match to TRBD2 covers 13 bases. The CDR3 covers 18 residues. Germline lookup yields CDR1 SGHAT and CDR2 FQNNGV. V was clipped by 4 bases and J by 4 bases; unmatched bases: 12. The chain's CDR3 is CASSSLLAGGPIRETQYF. CDR3 DNA sequence: TGTGCCAGCAGCTCTCTACTAGCGGGAGGGCCCATACGAGAGACCCAGTACTTC.

The chain joins TRBV7-2 to TRBJ2-1; 9 bases agree with TRBD1. CDR1 is SGHTA and CDR2 is FQGNSA in the germline V gene. Trimming cost V 4 bases and J 8 bases; bases outside gene matches: 15. This CDR3 is 17 amino acids long. CDR3 loop: CASSSPRTGGMGDEQFF. The DNA of the CDR3 is TGTGCCAGCAGCTCACCCCGCACAGGGGGCATGGGGGATGAGCAGTTCTTC. The whole variable domain, remainder taken from reference TRBV7-2 and TRBJ2-1, is GAGVSQSPSNKVTEKGKDVELRCDPISGHTALYWYRQSLGQGLEFLIYFQGNSAPDKSGLPSDRFSAERTGGSVSTLTIQRTQQEDSAVYLCASSSPRTGGMGDEQFFGPGTRLTVL.

The rearrangement links TRBV12-3 or TRBV12-4 to TRBJ2-1, with 7 positions matching TRBD2. The CDR3 is made up of 17 amino acids. Trimming removed 3 bases from V and 7 bases from J; junction bases left unmatched: 15. As DNA, the CDR3 is TGTGCCAGCAGTTTGACTCGACTAGCCGACGGTAGAAATGAGCAGTTCTTC. It translates to CASSLTRLADGRNEQFF.

The chain employs TRBV20-1 and TRBJ2-7; unclear D gene. This CDR3 spans 13 amino acids. CDR1 is DFQATT, CDR2 SNEGSKA, per germline (reference sequence). The V end lost 5 bases, the J end lost 6 bases, and 17 bases lay between the germline ends. The CDR3 DNA follows: TGCAGTGCTGCCGAACTTCGTACCTCCGAGCAGTACTTC. Residues: CSAAELRTSEQYF.

The CDR3 is CASSQVHRRTRGYTF. In DNA, the CDR3 is TGTGCCAGCAGCCAAGTGCACAGGCGCACTCGTGGCTACACCTTC. This chain uses TRBV3-1 with TRBJ1-2; D might be TRBD1 (5 bases). The CDR3 has 15 residues. CDR1 is LGHDT, CDR2 YNNKEL, per germline (reference sequence). Trimming cost V 1 base and J 7 bases, with 16 bases left between them.

This CDR3 reads CASSLVYTVGGGEQFF. Here the CDR3 DNA reads TGTGCCAGCAGCTTAGTGTACACCGTTGGGGGAGGTGAGCAGTTCTTC. The chain joins TRBV11-2 to TRBJ2-1; perhaps TRBD2 as D (6 bases). There are 16 residues in the CDR3. Deletions cut 1 base from V and 9 bases from J, with 19 bases between. Germline V gene lookup returns CDR1 SGHAT and CDR2 FQNNGV.

V is TRBV12-3 or TRBV12-4 and J is TRBJ1-6; tentative D call: TRBD1 (6 bases). The CDR3 length is 13 residues. Trimming shortened V by 6 bases and J by 5 bases, and 8 bases separated the two germline ends. The CDR3 region has the DNA TGTGCCAGCAGATCAGGGGATAATTCACCCCTCCACTTT. Amino acids: CASRSGDNSPLHF.

The chain has TRBV9 and TRBJ2-3; 8 nucleotides match TRBD2. Losses at the gene ends were 2 bases for V and 5 bases for J; bases not matched to a gene: 7. The CDR3 consists of 15 residues. CDR1 SGDLS and CDR2 YYNGEE come from the germline V gene. The CDR3 DNA follows: TGTGCCAGCAGCGTCAGAGCGGGGGTAATAGATACGCAGTATTTT. It codes for CASSVRAGVIDTQYF.

This clonotype was detected ten times or more. The V gene is TRBV7-8, the J gene TRBJ2-7, with 8 nucleotides matching TRBD2. The CDR3 spans 15 residues. The V segment lost 1 base and the J segment 2 bases; nucleotides outside the gene matches: 4. Germline values: CDR1 SGHVS, CDR2 FQNEAQ. In DNA, the CDR3 is TGTGCCAGCAGCTTAGTTAGCGGGGTGACCTACGAGCAGTACTTC. Residues: CASSLVSGVTYEQYF.

This chain links TRBV20-1 with TRBJ2-1, with 8 bases matching TRBD2. The junction had 16 bases not matched to a gene; V was cut back by 5 bases and J by 13 bases. This CDR3 contains 14 residues. Germline loops: CDR1 DFQATT, CDR2 SNEGSKA (reference sequence). CDR3 sequence (DNA): TGCAGTGCTGGTCGTAGCGGGGTATCCAATGTCCAGTTCTTC. Amino acids: CSAGRSGVSNVQFF.

This clonotype has more than one count but fewer than ten. The chain employs TRBV6-2 or TRBV6-3 and TRBJ2-7, with D uncertain. V gave up 5 bases and J gave up 5 bases, with 13 bases separating them. Germline CDR1 MNHEY, CDR2 SVGEGT. The CDR3 is made up of 13 amino acids. The CDR3 sequence is CASSLRSSHEQYF. CDR3 coding DNA: TGTGCCAGCAGTCTCCGGTCTTCTCACGAGCAGTACTTC.

This clonotype was seen a few times. The chain has TRBV29-1 and TRBJ1-2, with 10 bases identical to TRBD1. The trim removed 7 bases at V and 1 base at J, leaving 6 bases unmatched. The CDR3 runs to 14 residues. CDR1 is SQVTM and CDR2 is ANQGSEA in the germline V gene. As DNA, the CDR3 is TGCAGCGACCGGGACAGGGGTGATAACTATGGCTACACCTTC. Protein product: CSDRDRGDNYGYTF.

This clonotype appeared a few times. The V call is TRBV11-2, the J call TRBJ2-1; TRBD2 agrees at 8 bases. The CDR3 totals 19 residues. Trimming at V came to 1 base and at J to 2 bases, leaving 13 bases not matched to a gene. From germline, CDR1 is SGHAT and CDR2 FQNNGV. CDR3 sequence (DNA): TGTGCCAGCAGCTTAGGCCCCTATAGTAGCGGGGACCCCTACAATGAGCAGTTCTTC. Translated, it gives CASSLGPYSSGDPYNEQFF.

The J gene is TRBJ2-7, the V gene TRBV20-1; TRBD2 matches 7 bases. Trimming cost V 3 bases and J 0 bases; bases outside gene matches: 5. The CDR3 length is 14 residues. Looked up from germline, CDR1 is DFQATT and CDR2 is SNEGSKA (reference sequence). Here the CDR3 DNA reads TGCAGTGCTAGTGGCCTAGCGGCCTCCTACGAGCAGTACTTC. Translation: CSASGLAASYEQYF.

The chain combines TRBV5-1 with TRBJ2-1; TRBD2 matches 11 bases. Germline CDR1 is SGHRS and CDR2 is YFSETQ. The CDR3 is made up of 14 amino acids. With 1 base clipped from V and 9 bases from J, the junction kept 3 bases outside the gene matches. CDR3 nucleotide sequence: TGCGCCAGCAGCTTGACTAGCGGGAGTTCTGAGCAGTTCTTC. Translated, it gives CASSLTSGSSEQFF.

The V gene is TRBV2, the J gene TRBJ1-3, with D hard to call. The CDR3 totals 13 residues. Deletions cut 9 bases from V and 4 bases from J, with 13 bases between. Germline V lookup: CDR1 SNHLY, CDR2 FYNNEI. The CDR3 region has the DNA TGTGCCAGTAAAGGAGAGTTCGGAAACACCATATATTTT. This translates into CASKGEFGNTIYF.

This clonotype was counted between two and nine times. The chain is built from TRBV29-1 and TRBJ1-1, with D tentatively TRBD1 (5 bases). CDR1 and CDR2 (germline): SQVTM, ANQGSEA. This CDR3 is built from 12 residues. V was clipped by 6 bases and J by 9 bases, with 17 bases between them. The CDR3 coding sequence is TGCAGCGTGATCTTGGGGGATCGGAAAGCTTTCTTT. This codes for CSVILGDRKAFF.

Many counts were recorded for this clonotype. CDR3 nucleotide sequence: TGTGCCAGCAGCCCGGGAAGCTCCTATAATTCACCCCTCCACTTT. Residues: CASSPGSSYNSPLHF. The chain employs TRBV7-3 and TRBJ1-6; D remains unclear. Germline CDR1 is SGHTA and CDR2 is FQGTGA. The CDR3 has 15 amino acids. Trimming stripped 5 bases from V and 0 bases from J, with 8 bases between.

The V gene is TRBV7-9, the J gene TRBJ2-1, with D hard to call. The CDR3 has 13 amino acids. Deletions cut 5 bases from V and 10 bases from J, with 15 bases between. Looked up from germline, CDR1 is SEHNR and CDR2 is FQNEAQ (reference sequence). CDR3 sequence (DNA): TGTGCCAGCAGCCCCCCCTCGTTCGGGGAGCAGTTCTTC. Residues: CASSPPSFGEQFF. Complete variable domain (other parts from reference TRBV7-9 and TRBJ2-1): DTGVSQNPRHKITKRGQNVTFRCDPISEHNRLYWYRQTLGQGPEFLTYFQNEAQLEKSRLLSDRFSAERPKGSFSTLEIQRTEQGDSAMYLCASSPPSFGEQFFGPGTRLTVL.

The J gene is TRBJ2-1, the V gene TRBV18, with 7 bases fitting TRBD2. This CDR3 has 16 amino acids. The V segment lost 5 bases and the J segment 1 base; nucleotides outside the gene matches: 8. CDR1 is KGHSH, CDR2 LQKENI, per germline. The CDR3 is CASSSGAGVSYNEQFF. The CDR3 nucleotides are TGTGCCAGCTCAAGTGGGGCGGGAGTGTCCTACAATGAGCAGTTCTTC.